This TCR beta chain was profiled in a study of cytomegalovirus exposure and HLA in healthy donors (dated by TCRdb to 2015 to 2018). With respect to the entire study: An earlier analysis of roughly 630 of the donors reported approximately 290 Gb of sequence data and 117 million unique TCR beta sequences from around 200 million T cells. An early release covering roughly 600 HLA-typed donors comprised about 300 gigabases of sequencing data and 85 million or so unique TCR sequences. Among the roughly 430 genotyped donors, under 90% belonged to the genetic ancestry cluster associated with self-reported Caucasian donors. The study aimed to test whether cataloging public T cell receptors could reveal signatures of past pathogen exposure. The study used immunosequencing to profile the T cell repertoires of several hundred subjects and linked those repertoires to cytomegalovirus serostatus. Along with the roughly 700-subject first cohort, a separate validation cohort of around 120 different subjects was used. High-throughput TCR immunosequencing, statistical association of individual TCRs with disease status, and machine learning were combined to predict cytomegalovirus infection status. A later analysis re-examined previously published TCR beta repertoires from 500 to 700 donors and added high-resolution HLA genotyping to investigate patterns of TCR occurrence. Rather than using new phenotypic data, the later analysis identified candidate immune exposures from TCR beta sequences and from how often those sequences occurred across donors. In an earlier analysis of 587 of the donors, high-throughput TCR beta sequencing was used to judge whether each TCR beta V gene segment behaved as functional or pseudogenic. Donor age, sex, ethnicity and CMV serostatus were compiled alongside the repertoire data. A later genetic analysis took genome-wide SNP genotypes for about 55% of the 666 donors and used that subset as a discovery cohort. All discovery cohort repertoires had been generated on a single sequencing platform. Class I and class II HLA loci were covered by the typing at four-digit resolution. Typing coverage varied by locus: roughly 620-630 donors for A, B, C, DRB1 and DQB1; roughly 520 for DQA1; more than 600 for DPA1; under 490 for DPB1. Because of strong linkage in the cohort, roughly five DR-DQ haplotypes were treated as single units for association and clustering. Among roughly 400 genotyped donors of the cohort, an average of roughly 230,000 unique TCR beta nucleotide sequences was sequenced per donor, of which roughly 17% were non-productive. General findings and caveats noted by the study authors: Because HLA typing was unavailable for some donors at each locus, only the typed subset was used in association tests. The only immune exposure information available for the cohort was CMV serostatus. A later genetic analysis reported fewer N-insertions in productive TCRs among donors in an Asian-associated ancestry cluster than the roughly 650-donor mean. Several of the top co-occurrence clusters appeared to be linked to parvovirus B19, influenza, CMV and Epstein-Barr virus, according to a later analysis. When HLA alleles, especially DR and DQ, strongly co-occurred, attributing TCR associations to individual alleles was difficult. In an earlier analysis of 587 of the donors, most TCR beta V segments appeared in productive rearrangements about 87% or about 30% of the time, broadly matching IMGT annotations. A further reported finding was that TCR beta sequences accurately predicted the HLA-A and HLA-B alleles for most subjects in the first cohort. According to a later analysis, TCR association rates differed among HLA loci, with DRB1 alleles showing the most associated TCRs and HLA-C alleles showing the fewest. The classifier was reported to diagnose cytomegalovirus status with high specificity and sensitivity in both the original cohort and the validation cohort. Roughly uniform sequencing depth across donors was assumed in presence/absence analyses, although this assumption may not hold. The authors suggested that the approach could potentially be generalized to other disease states and immunological phenotypes. Because the 87-base-pair reads could not distinguish some IMGT-functional V segments, including TRBV6-2 and TRBV6-3, those segments were excluded. The study gave a list of roughly 150 TCR beta chains associated with cytomegalovirus. A later genetic analysis associated a missense DCLRE1C variant with V-gene and J-gene trimming of TCR beta chains, and an independent cohort replicated the association. In a later analysis, most CMV-associated TCR beta chains were found to appear HLA-restricted, with HLA associations seemingly driven largely by CMV exposure. A later analysis associated around 16,000 TCR beta sequences with specific HLA alleles at a false discovery rate of 0.05. In vitro tests confirmed that a few of the cytomegalovirus-associated TCR beta chains recognize cytomegalovirus antigens. In a later analysis, HLA-associated TCR beta chains were found to be more clonally expanded and to have lower generation probabilities than equally common non-associated chains. Across donors, most TCR sequences were observed very rarely, whereas some public TCRs were present in many individuals. Because counts were too low, roughly 18 rarely observed V segments, including chromosome 9 orphons, were left out of the earlier analysis of a few hundred of the donors. The cohort was sequenced for TCR beta chains only, and without alpha or paired-chain data the features that could be detected were limited. A group of highly shared sequence variants was considered likely to be a technical artifact of the sequencing pipeline. Linkage disequilibrium might explain the correlated functional status among segregating V segments, but an unknown experimental factor could not be excluded.

The germline ends are 4 bases apart after V is trimmed by 4 bases and J by 1 base. As encoded in the germline V gene, CDR1 is MDHEN while CDR2 is SYDVKM. The CDR3 contains 12 residues, cysteine and phenylalanine counted. The kept DNA is CDR3 alone, 36 bases in frame from the first base. The cohort comprised around 700 healthy bone marrow donors. All cohort members were sampled while nominally healthy, although unrecorded immune exposures were likely present. The donor was CMV seronegative and was included in the group of 352 seronegative cohort members. Each donor provided a peripheral blood sample, and peripheral blood mononuclear cells were used for TCR beta sequencing. The Qiagen DNeasy Blood Extraction Kit was used to extract genomic DNA from the blood cell samples. As regards this clone: This receptor's antigen is unknown. Base qualities are not recorded, but no much larger clone differs from it by a single base.

The receptor library was made with the immunoSEQ multiplex PCR assay. For the multiplex PCR, a mixture combining 60 forward primers for TCR Vbeta segments and 13 reverse primers for TCR Jbeta segments was used. A multiplex PCR assay on genomic DNA amplified the CDR3 region of rearranged TCR beta genes. The amplified TCR beta libraries were sequenced on the Illumina HiSeq System as 87-base-pair reads. Turning to the authors' computational methods: A later analysis tallied roughly 80 million unique TCR beta chains across the 600 to 700 repertoires, and around 9.9 million of those chains were shared by two or more donors. To remove PCR and sequencing errors, raw reads were error-corrected and collapsed into unique sequences using a nearest-neighbor algorithm that merged closely related sequences. V, D and J gene segments were assigned by aligning CDR3 sequences to IMGT reference sequences. Each retained sequence needed at least a six-nucleotide match to both a V gene segment and a J gene segment. Rearrangements were classified as productive when the CDR3 lacked stop codons and remained in frame with V and J, and all other rearrangements were classified as non-productive. CDR3 was defined by IMGT convention, running from the second conserved V-encoded cysteine to the conserved J-encoded phenylalanine. The earlier analysis of about 500 of the donors excluded sequences that lacked an unambiguous match to a single V gene segment. An earlier analysis of a few hundred of the donors called V segments functional above 56.7% productive rearrangements and segregating when the between-donor standard deviation exceeded 5%. To diagnose cytomegalovirus status from the catalog of TCR beta chain sequences, a statistical classification framework was built. V and J gene assignment, in a later analysis, came from comparing TCR nucleotide sequences with IMGT/GENE-DB human TR gene sequences. A later analysis assigned CDR3 sequences and most-parsimonious VDJ recombination scenarios with the TCRdist pipeline. In a later analysis, each TCR beta chain was defined by its CDR3 amino acid sequence together with its V-gene family, and reads lacking a unique V-gene family were excluded. As a way to deal with suspected cross-contamination and a sequencing artifact, a later analysis dropped 500 to 700 nucleotide sequences that were highly shared and had low generation probability. In a later analysis, a clonal expansion index was calculated for each public chain from normalized within-repertoire ranks of inferred template counts. Generation probabilities in a later analysis came from a VDJ recombination model fitted to out-of-frame rearrangements, and those results were checked against IGoR. In a later analysis, TCR-TCR, TCR-HLA and TCR-CMV co-occurrence was scored with hypergeometric tests, and a repertoire-size bias correction was applied to TCR pairs. In a later analysis, false discovery rates were estimated by permuting HLA or CMV assignments 20 times. In a later analysis, co-occurring TCRs were grouped with DBSCAN, and TCRdist sequence similarity was added when clustering was performed within HLA-allele-positive subsets. Repertoires with fewer than 30,000 or more than 120,000 public chains, plus five repertoires with anomalous nucleotide sharing, were excluded from co-occurrence clustering. As stored in TCRdb, this immuneACCESS dataset retains in-frame rearrangements with V and J assigned. A fraction of the clones does not appear; measured against another copy, unresolved V genes explain less than half of the discrepancy, and the remainder lacks a known reason. V and J calls and clone size are those listed in that table; D and trimming were worked out from the DNA. Here the sample has some 270,000 clones; roughly 91% occur a single time. The top ten clonotypes cover about 1.8% of the sample.

The TCR comes from a girl aged 2-10 years in good health and CMV-seronegative. Sequenced: PBMCs. The chain joins TRBV28 to TRBJ1-2; the D gene lacks a confident call. The CDR3 region has the sequence CASSYGNYGYTF. The nucleotide sequence reads TGTGCCAGCAGTTACGGTAACTATGGCTACACCTTC.